This paragraph covers one T cell receptor (beta chain) sequence. The data belong to a study of blood T cell repertoires in COVID-19. Study background: Spain, Italy and the United States supplied samples that represented acute and convalescent COVID-19. In each case, the material was cDNA or gDNA derived from T cells, B-cell-depleted T cells, or PBMCs.

The CDR3 length is 19 residues. V dropped 5 bases and J dropped 3; count of bases not matched to a gene: 19. Germline loops: CDR1 LNHDA, CDR2 SQIVND (reference sequence). Authors' data handling: Nucleated cell counts were estimated from reference gene primer amplification. Sequenced by immunoSEQ multiplex PCR; TCRdb stores in-frame clones only, minus some. V and J calls and clone size are given by that table; D and trimming were obtained from the DNA. The table records about 98,000 clones, roughly 85% of them present only once. V and J are TRBV19 and TRBJ1-1; 9 positions agree with TRBD1. The sample was peripheral blood. The source of this sequence is a man between 65 and 79 years old with acute or convalescent COVID-19. In nucleotides, the CDR3 is TGTGCCAGTAGTGTTGCCCCGACGAACAGGGGGCCGGTGTACACTGAAGCTTTCTTT. Amino acids: CASSVAPTNRGPVYTEAFF. Full variable domain (rest looked up from reference TRBV19 and TRBJ1-1): DGGITQSPKYLFRKEGQNVTLSCEQNLNHDAMYWYRQDPGQGLRLIYYSQIVNDFQKGDIAEGYSVSREKKESFPLTVTSAQKNPTAFYLCASSVAPTNRGPVYTEAFFGQGTRLTVV.